This T cell receptor (beta chain) was identified during a study of CXCR3-negative and CXCR3-positive naive CD8 T cells. As regards this clonotype: Its target is not known.

Cells classed as naive CD8+ T cells were CD45RO-CCR7+CD27+CD95-. Broader study findings: Memory CD8+ cells showed much lower diversity, while both naive subsets displayed comparably high diversity. Surface CD5 matched across naive subsets, and TRB CDR3 properties served to infer TCR strength. Similar TRBV-TRBJ usage was seen in naive cells (both CXCR3-negative and CXCR3-positive), but memory cells differed. When CXCR3-positive naive cells were set against CXCR3-negative naive cells, the former had more hydrophobic TRB CDR3s.

The CDR3 spans 16 residues. The method, 5' RACE with UMI labels, was used to prepare the TRB cDNA libraries. TCRdb reprocessed the 5' RACE reads, keeping one entry per CDR3 protein, no DNA. This specimen shows some 150,000 distinct CDR3 sequences; the ten leading clones hold 0.4% to 0.45%. Sequenced input: naive CXCR3+ CD8+ T cells from blood. Subset of the sample: CD45RO-CCR7+CD27+CD95- naive CD8+ T cells expressing CXCR3 (TNR3+). This clonotype originated in a human donor in good health. Some clones in this sample may be carry-over from other donors' samples. This rearrangement joins TRBV12-3 or TRBV12-4 to TRBJ2-4; without DNA, the TCRdb call of TRBD1 cannot be checked. The CDR3 here is CASSPPGQTAKNIQCF.